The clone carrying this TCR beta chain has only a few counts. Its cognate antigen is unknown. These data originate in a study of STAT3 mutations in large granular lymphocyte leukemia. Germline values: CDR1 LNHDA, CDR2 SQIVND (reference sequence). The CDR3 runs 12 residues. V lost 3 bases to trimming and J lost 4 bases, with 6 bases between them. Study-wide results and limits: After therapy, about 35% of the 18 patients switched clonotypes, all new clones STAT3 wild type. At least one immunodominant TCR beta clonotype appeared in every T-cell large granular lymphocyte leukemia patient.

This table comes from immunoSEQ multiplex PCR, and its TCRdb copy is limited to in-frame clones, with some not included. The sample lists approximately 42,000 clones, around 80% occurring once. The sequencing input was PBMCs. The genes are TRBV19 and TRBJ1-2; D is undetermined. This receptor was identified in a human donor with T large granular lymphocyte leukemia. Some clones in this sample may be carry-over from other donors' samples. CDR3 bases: TGTGCCAGTAGTATCACGGGCTATGGCTACACCTTC. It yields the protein CASSITGYGYTF.